The 17 T cell receptor beta chains below come from one sample, sequenced in a study of blood T cell repertoires in COVID-19. Method: immunoSEQ multiplex PCR; TCRdb's copy keeps in-frame clones and lacks some. The table includes approximately 300,000 clones, around 88% detected once. Material: peripheral blood. These receptors were collected from a woman aged 45-60 years with acute or convalescent COVID-19.

This chain connects TRBV7-8 to TRBJ2-1, with 9 bases aligning to TRBD2. Looked up from germline, CDR1 is SGHVS and CDR2 is FQNEAQ. CDR3 size: 16 residues. V trimming: 5 bases; J trimming: 6 bases; junction bases outside the gene matches: 11. For the CDR3, the DNA is TGTGCCAGCAGCGAAAGGGCGGGAGGGCCTTTCAATGAGCAGTTCTTC. Encoded protein: CASSERAGGPFNEQFF. Full variable domain (outside the CDR3, taken from reference TRBV7-8 and TRBJ2-1): GAGVSQSPRYKVAKRGQDVALRCDPISGHVSLFWYQQALGQGPEFLTYFQNEAQLDKSGLPSDRFFAERPEGSVSTLKIQRTQQEDSAVYLCASSERAGGPFNEQFFGPGTRLTVL.

The chain uses TRBV30 and TRBJ2-7; 10 positions match TRBD1. CDR1 is GTSNPN and CDR2 is SVGIG in the germline V gene (reference sequence). The CDR3 totals 13 residues. For the CDR3, the DNA is TGTGCGTACCGCCGGGACAGGGGCTACGAGCAGTACTTC. Translating gives CAYRRDRGYEQYF.

The chain combines TRBV6-2 or TRBV6-3 with TRBJ1-5; no reliable D call. V shed 5 bases and J shed 0 bases, with 11 bases lying between them. This CDR3 has 15 residues. Looked up from germline, CDR1 is MNHEY and CDR2 is SVGEGT. Written as DNA, the CDR3 is TGTGCCAGCAGTAAAACAGTGATTAGCAATCAGCCCCAGCATTTT. Translating gives CASSKTVISNQPQHF.

J is TRBJ2-7 and V is TRBV7-3; tentative D call: TRBD1 (5 bases). CDR3 length equals 14 residues. The V end lost 0 bases, the J end lost 6 bases, and 12 bases lay between the germline ends. From germline, CDR1 is SGHTA and CDR2 FQGTGA. CDR3 protein: CASSLTQGPGEQYF. CDR3 in DNA: TGTGCCAGCAGCTTAACTCAGGGCCCAGGCGAGCAGTACTTC.

The chain recombines TRBV27 with TRBJ1-1; 7 positions match TRBD1. Germline V gene sequence: CDR1 MNHEY, CDR2 SMNVEV (reference sequence). This CDR3 has 14 amino acids. V shed 6 bases, J shed 4 bases, and the junction held 8 bases outside the gene matches. CDR3 sequence: CASRGQRRGTEAFF. The CDR3 nucleotides are TGTGCCAGCAGGGGACAGCGTCGCGGCACTGAAGCTTTCTTT.

The chain combines TRBV29-1 with TRBJ2-2; TRBD2 agrees at 7 bases. V was clipped by 8 bases and J by 2 bases; unmatched bases: 8. The CDR3 totals 14 residues. Germline loops: CDR1 SQVTM, CDR2 ANQGSEA. The CDR3 is CSTGGRQNTGELFF. The CDR3 DNA reads TGCAGCACCGGGGGGAGGCAAAACACCGGGGAGCTGTTTTTT.

The chain combines TRBV6-6 with TRBJ2-1; the match to TRBD2 covers 8 bases. The CDR3 runs to 13 residues. The ends lost 4 bases at V and 12 bases at J; junction bases unmatched: 8. The germline V gene has CDR1 MNHNY and CDR2 SVGAGI (reference sequence). The CDR3 region has the DNA TGTGCCAGCAGTTTTTCAGCGGGAGAGGGGCAGTTCTTC. Amino acid sequence: CASSFSAGEGQFF.

V and J are TRBV6-5 and TRBJ1-1, with 9 bases matching TRBD1. This CDR3 contains 13 residues. V gave up 4 bases and J gave up 4 bases; unmatched junction bases: 1. The V gene's germline CDR1 is MNHEY and CDR2 SVGAGI. CDR3 amino acids: CASSWDRATEAFF. In nucleotides, the CDR3 is TGTGCCAGCAGTTGGGACAGGGCCACTGAAGCTTTCTTT.

The chain couples TRBV2 to TRBJ1-5, with a weak D call TRBD1 (5 bases). The CDR3 is made up of 15 amino acids. Germline lookup yields CDR1 SNHLY and CDR2 FYNNEI. The V gene lost 2 bases and the J gene lost 1 base, with 9 bases spanning the gap. CDR3 coding DNA: TGTGCCAGCAGTGAATGGGGGGGGAGCAATCAGCCCCAGCATTTT. As protein: CASSEWGGSNQPQHF.

The J gene is TRBJ2-7, the V gene TRBV7-8; D perhaps matches TRBD2 (6 bases). The CDR3 is 15 amino acids. Germline V gene data show CDR1 as SGHVS and CDR2 as FQNEAQ. V was cut by 5 bases and J by 1 base, with 15 bases left in between. The CDR3: CASSLLREPSYEQYF. Here the CDR3 DNA reads TGTGCCAGCAGCCTGCTGCGGGAACCTTCCTACGAGCAGTACTTC.

The V gene is TRBV2, the J gene TRBJ2-1, with TRBD2 identical over 9 bases. V shed 3 bases, J shed 4 bases, and the junction held 7 bases outside the gene matches. Germline V gene lookup returns CDR1 SNHLY and CDR2 FYNNEI. The CDR3 consists of 16 residues. The CDR3 here is CASSDLGLASYNEQFF. CDR3 bases: TGTGCCAGCAGTGATTTGGGACTAGCATCTTACAATGAGCAGTTCTTC.

In its sample, this clone was seen once. V usage is TRBV27 and J usage is TRBJ1-4, with TRBD1 identical over 7 bases. Germline CDR1 MNHEY, CDR2 SMNVEV (reference sequence). The CDR3 spans 16 residues. V gave up 5 bases and J gave up 5 bases; unmatched junction bases: 11. The CDR3 here is CASSPLRQGGNEKLFF. The CDR3 nucleotides read TGTGCCAGCAGTCCACTACGACAGGGTGGGAATGAAAAACTGTTTTTT.

The genes are TRBV29-1 and TRBJ1-3, with D possibly matching TRBD1 (6 bases). The CDR3 loop spans 11 amino acids. V was cut by 6 bases and J by 7 bases, with 10 bases left in between. Per the germline V gene, CDR1 is SQVTM and CDR2 is ANQGSEA. The CDR3, as DNA: TGCAGCGTCTCAAGGGGGAACACCATATATTTT. Translation gives CSVSRGNTIYF.

A note on this clone: The sample holds other DNA sequences that translate to the same CDR3. The chain joins TRBV9 to TRBJ2-7, with unresolved D. The CDR3 is 13 amino acids. V was trimmed by 3 bases and J by 0 bases, leaving 7 bases between them. CDR1 is SGDLS, CDR2 YYNGEE, per germline. CDR3 in DNA: TGTGCCAGCAGCGCCCCGAGCTCCTACGAGCAGTACTTC. It is translated as CASSAPSSYEQYF.

V and J are TRBV24-1 and TRBJ2-1, with a weak D call TRBD2 (5 bases). Germline V lookup: CDR1 KGHDR, CDR2 SFDVKD. V was clipped by 2 bases and J by 4 bases, with 5 bases between them. CDR3 length: 13 residues. In nucleotides, the CDR3 is TGTGCCACCAGTGATTGGACTTACAATGAGCAGTTCTTC. As protein: CATSDWTYNEQFF.

The table lists this clone with a few counts. The chain recombines TRBV18 with TRBJ1-1; D remains unclear. The CDR3 has 15 amino acids. V lost 3 bases and J 1 base, leaving 12 bases between the germline ends. Germline V lookup: CDR1 KGHSH, CDR2 LQKENI. DNA for the CDR3: TGTGCCAGCTCACCTATGGCGGCCGAGAACACTGAAGCTTTCTTT. Its protein product is CASSPMAAENTEAFF. Combining the CDR3 with reference TRBV18 and TRBJ1-1 gives the whole variable domain NAGVMQNPRHLVRRRGQEARLRCSPMKGHSHVYWYRQLPEEGLKFMVYLQKENIIDESGMPKERFSAEFPKEGPSILRIQQVVRGDSAAYFCASSPMAAENTEAFFGQGTRLTVV.

The V gene is TRBV5-6, the J gene TRBJ2-5, with TRBD2 identical over 8 bases. The V gene's germline CDR1 is SGHDT and CDR2 YYEEEE. V shed 2 bases and J 14 bases; nucleotides not matched to a gene: 8. CDR3 length: 12 residues. Here the CDR3 reads CASSFRSGSLYF. CDR3 bases: TGTGCCAGCAGCTTTCGGAGCGGGAGTCTCTACTTC.